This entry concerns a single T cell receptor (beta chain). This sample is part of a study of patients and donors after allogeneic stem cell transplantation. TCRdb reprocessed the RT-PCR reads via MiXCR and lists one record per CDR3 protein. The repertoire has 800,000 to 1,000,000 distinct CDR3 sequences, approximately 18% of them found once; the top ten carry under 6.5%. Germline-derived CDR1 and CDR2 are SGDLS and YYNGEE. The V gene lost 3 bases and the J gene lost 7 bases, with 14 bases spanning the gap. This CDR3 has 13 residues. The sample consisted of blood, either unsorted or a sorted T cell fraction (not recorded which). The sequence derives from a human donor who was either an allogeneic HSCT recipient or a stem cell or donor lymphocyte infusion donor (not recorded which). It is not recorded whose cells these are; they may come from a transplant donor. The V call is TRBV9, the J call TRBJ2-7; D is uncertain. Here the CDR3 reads CASSEAPLQEQYF. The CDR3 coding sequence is TGTGCCAGCAGCGAGGCCCCCCTGCAGGAGCAGTACTTC.